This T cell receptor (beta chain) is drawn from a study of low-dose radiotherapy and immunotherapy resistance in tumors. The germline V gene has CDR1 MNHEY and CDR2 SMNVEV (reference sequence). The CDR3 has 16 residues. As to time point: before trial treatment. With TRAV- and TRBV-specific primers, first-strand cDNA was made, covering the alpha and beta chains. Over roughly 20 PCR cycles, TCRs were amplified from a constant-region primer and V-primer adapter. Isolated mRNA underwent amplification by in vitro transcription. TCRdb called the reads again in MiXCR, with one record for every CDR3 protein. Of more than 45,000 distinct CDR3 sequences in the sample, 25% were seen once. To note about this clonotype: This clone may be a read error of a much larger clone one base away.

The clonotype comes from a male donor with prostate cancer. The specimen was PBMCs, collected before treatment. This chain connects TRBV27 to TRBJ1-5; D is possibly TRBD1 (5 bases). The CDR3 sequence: CASILLGVGKDQPQHF. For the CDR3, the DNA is TGTGCCAGCATTTTACTGGGGGTTGGGAAGGATCAGCCCCAGCATTTT.